The clone carrying this T cell receptor (beta chain) has only a few counts. Mismatch with germline at one junction end may stem from a read error. The record originates from a study of blood T cell repertoires in COVID-19. The wider study: The United States, Italy and Spain were the sources of the acute and convalescent COVID-19 samples. The analysed material was cDNA or gDNA that came from T cells, B-cell-depleted T cells, or PBMCs.

Enrolled during active infection, Seattle patients were then followed longitudinally. This CDR3 has 17 amino acids. Germline CDR1 SSHAT, CDR2 FNYEAQ (reference sequence). In the authors' methods: By means of reference gene primer amplification, nucleated cell counts were estimated. Here immunoSEQ multiplex PCR was the method, and the copy in TCRdb shows in-frame clones only, minus some. D and trimming were read from the DNA, whereas the V and J calls and clone size are those reported in that table. The table records roughly 200,000 clones, about 81% of them present only once. V is TRBV7-7 and J is TRBJ2-5; 14 bases match TRBD2. This TCR was sampled from a woman aged 55-70 years with COVID-19, enrolled during active disease. Specimen: peripheral blood. CDR3 amino acids: CASSPSGLAGVEETQYF. CDR3 DNA sequence: TGTGCTAGCAGCCCCTCGGGACTAGCGGGAGTAGAAGAGACCCAGTACTTC. The whole variable domain, remainder taken from reference TRBV7-7 and TRBJ2-5, is GAGVSQSPRYKVTKRGQDVTLRCDPISSHATLYWYQQALGQGPEFLTYFNYEAQPDKSGLPSDRFSAERPEGSISTLTIQRTEQRDSAMYRCASSPSGLAGVEETQYFGPGTRLLVL.